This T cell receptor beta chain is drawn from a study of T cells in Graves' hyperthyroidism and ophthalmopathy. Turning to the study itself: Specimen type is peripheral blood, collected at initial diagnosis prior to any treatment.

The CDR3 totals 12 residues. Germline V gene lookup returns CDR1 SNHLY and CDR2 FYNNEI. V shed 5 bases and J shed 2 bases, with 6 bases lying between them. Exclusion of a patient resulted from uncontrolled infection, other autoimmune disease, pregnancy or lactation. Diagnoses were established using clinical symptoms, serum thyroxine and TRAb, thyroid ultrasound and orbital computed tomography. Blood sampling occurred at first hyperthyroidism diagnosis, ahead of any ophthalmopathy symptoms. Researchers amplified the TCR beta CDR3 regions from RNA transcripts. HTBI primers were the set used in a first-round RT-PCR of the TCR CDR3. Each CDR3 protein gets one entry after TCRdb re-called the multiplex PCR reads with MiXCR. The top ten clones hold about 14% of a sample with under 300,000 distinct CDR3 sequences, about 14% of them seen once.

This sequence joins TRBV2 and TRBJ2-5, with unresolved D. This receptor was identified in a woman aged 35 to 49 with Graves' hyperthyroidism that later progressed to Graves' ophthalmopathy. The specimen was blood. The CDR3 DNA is TGTGCCAGCAGTTATCAGCAAGAGACCCAGTACTTC. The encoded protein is CASSYQQETQYF.